This T cell receptor beta chain was captured in a study of blood T cell repertoires in COVID-19. Overall study: PBMCs, B-cell-depleted T cells, or T cells were the source of the cDNA or gDNA that made up the material.

Sequencing was performed with immunoSEQ multiplex PCR; in TCRdb, only in-frame clones are kept and a portion is missing. This table has just under 100,000 clones, 86% appearing once. V was clipped by 3 bases and J by 5 bases, with 4 bases between them. This CDR3 has 11 amino acids. Germline CDR1 MNHNY, CDR2 SVGAGI (reference sequence). This TCR was recovered from a woman aged 60-70 years in a cohort sampled during active or convalescent COVID-19. V gene TRBV6-6 combines with J gene TRBJ2-5; the D is unclear. The sample consisted of peripheral blood. The CDR3 protein is CASSYIETQYF. CDR3 DNA sequence: TGTGCCAGCAGTTATATTGAGACCCAGTACTTC.